This entry lists 23 T cell receptor beta chains sequenced from one sample in a study of cytomegalovirus exposure and HLA in healthy donors (TCRdb year 2017). The protocol used for the library was the immunoSEQ multiplex PCR assay. TCRdb carries this immuneACCESS record with in-frame sequences only. Its versions omit some clonotypes, under half of them owing to an unresolved V gene in the studies checked, with the rest unexplained. This sample lists approximately 300,000 clones; roughly 85% were detected once. The ten biggest clones cover 0.65% to 0.85% of the sample. The sequenced sample was PBMCs. The receptors here all came from a woman in her late teens or twenties in good health and CMV-seronegative.

The J gene is TRBJ2-5, the V gene TRBV19, with 8 positions matching TRBD2. V lost 1 base and J lost 5; bases outside the gene matches: 6. The CDR3 runs to 15 residues. Per the germline V gene, CDR1 is LNHDA and CDR2 is SQIVND (reference sequence). CDR3 sequence: CASSIGTGGLETQYF. CDR3 sequence (DNA): TGTGCCAGTAGTATAGGGACGGGAGGGTTGGAGACCCAGTACTTC.

In its sample, this clone was seen many times. The chain combines TRBV5-1 with TRBJ2-3, with D unresolved. The V gene lost 1 base and the J gene lost 0 bases, with 12 bases spanning the gap. This CDR3 spans 16 amino acids. In germline, CDR1 is SGHRS, CDR2 YFSETQ. The CDR3 DNA sequence: TGCGCCAGCAGCTTGTTACTGCGGCAAAGCACAGATACGCAGTATTTT. This gives the protein CASSLLLRQSTDTQYF.

The genes are TRBV6-1 and TRBJ2-1; TRBD1 might be the D (6 bases). The ends were cut back, 5 bases at V and 0 bases at J, with 11 bases in the middle. Germline values: CDR1 MNHNS, CDR2 SASEGT. The CDR3 spans 15 residues. This chain's CDR3 is CASSWDTRSYNEQFF. CDR3 sequence (DNA): TGTGCCAGCAGTTGGGACACCCGCTCCTACAATGAGCAGTTCTTC.

The rearrangement joins TRBV6-6 to TRBJ2-7; possible D gene TRBD2, 6 bases. V was pared by 2 bases and J by 2 bases, with 16 bases between. The CDR3 has 16 amino acids. Germline-derived CDR1 and CDR2 are MNHNY and SVGAGI (reference sequence). CDR3 protein: CASSYRSGTGAYEQYF. CDR3 DNA: TGTGCCAGCAGTTACCGGTCCGGGACTGGCGCCTACGAGCAGTACTTC.

This clone occurred once. The genes are TRBV18 and TRBJ2-3; possibly TRBD2 for D (5 bases). This CDR3 comprises 13 residues. V lost 0 bases, J lost 6 bases, and 7 bases lay in between. Germline loops: CDR1 KGHSH, CDR2 LQKENI. Here the CDR3 DNA reads TGTGCCAGCTCACCACCCTCGGGGGATACGCAGTATTTT. This translates into CASSPPSGDTQYF.

The genes are TRBV4-3 and TRBJ2-2; D is ambiguous. The CDR3 sequence is 14 residues long. The germline V and J ends were trimmed by 0 bases and 10 bases, with 12 bases remaining between them. CDR1 LGHNA and CDR2 YSLEER come from the germline V gene. The CDR3 loop is CASSQDSVRVELFF. In nucleotides, the CDR3 is TGCGCCAGCAGCCAAGATTCGGTCCGAGTGGAGCTGTTTTTT.

The V and J genes are TRBV4-2 and TRBJ2-7, with 9 bases matching TRBD1. The CDR3 has 15 amino acids. V shed 3 bases, J shed 1 base, and the junction held 4 bases outside the gene matches. Germline V CDR1 and CDR2: LGHNA, YNFKEQ. Here the CDR3 reads CASSQADRGSYEQYF. CDR3 DNA: TGTGCCAGCAGCCAGGCGGACAGGGGATCCTACGAGCAGTACTTC.

V usage is TRBV9 and J usage is TRBJ2-1; 9 nucleotides line up with TRBD2. Germline CDR1 SGDLS, CDR2 YYNGEE. V dropped 3 bases and J dropped 9; count of bases not matched to a gene: 7. CDR3 length: 14 amino acids. The CDR3 protein is CASSDEGLAGEQFF. CDR3 coding DNA: TGTGCCAGCAGCGACGAGGGACTAGCTGGTGAGCAGTTCTTC. The full variable domain, completed using reference TRBV9 and TRBJ2-1, is DSGVTQTPKHLITATGQRVTLRCSPRSGDLSVYWYQQSLDQGLQFLIQYYNGEERAKGNILERFSAQQFPDLHSELNLSSLELGDSALYFCASSDEGLAGEQFFGPGTRLTVL.

This chain links TRBV7-8 with TRBJ1-5, with 7 positions matching TRBD1. The CDR3 totals 17 residues. Trimming removed 1 base from V and 3 bases from J; junction bases left unmatched: 9. Germline V CDR1 and CDR2: SGHVS, FQNEAQ. In DNA form, the CDR3 reads TGTGCCAGCAGCTTAGGTGAGGTCGACAGGGTCAATCAGCCCCAGCATTTT. Its translation: CASSLGEVDRVNQPQHF. Together with reference TRBV7-8 and TRBJ1-5, the CDR3 gives the full variable domain: GAGVSQSPRYKVAKRGQDVALRCDPISGHVSLFWYQQALGQGPEFLTYFQNEAQLDKSGLPSDRFFAERPEGSVSTLKIQRTQQEDSAVYLCASSLGEVDRVNQPQHFGDGTRLSIL.

The genes are TRBV7-2 and TRBJ2-7, with 7 nucleotides matching TRBD2. The CDR3 length is 14 residues. With 3 bases clipped from V and 3 bases from J, the junction kept 5 bases outside the gene matches. Germline V gene sequence: CDR1 SGHTA, CDR2 FQGNSA. DNA for the CDR3: TGTGCCAGCAGCTTGGGAGGGCGCCTCTACGAGCAGTACTTC. Amino acid sequence: CASSLGGRLYEQYF.

The V call is TRBV29-1, the J call TRBJ1-1, with TRBD1 matching over 7 bases. This CDR3 has 13 residues. CDR1 is SQVTM and CDR2 is ANQGSEA in the germline V gene. V gave up 6 bases and J gave up 6 bases; unmatched junction bases: 10. As DNA, the CDR3 is TGCAGCGTCACTCACACGCAGGGGGCTGAAGCTTTCTTT. Translation gives CSVTHTQGAEAFF.

This rearrangement joins TRBV10-1 to TRBJ1-5; a weak D match, TRBD1 (6 bases). Germline V gene sequence: CDR1 WNHNN, CDR2 SYGVQD (reference sequence). The V gene lost 6 bases and the J gene lost 0 bases, with 18 bases spanning the gap. The CDR3 loop spans 17 amino acids. The CDR3 loop reads CASRAGGGPYSNQPQHF. CDR3 bases: TGCGCCAGCAGGGCGGGCGGGGGCCCCTATAGCAATCAGCCCCAGCATTTT.

The rearrangement joins TRBV10-3 to TRBJ2-3; TRBD2 matches 9 bases. The V and J ends lost 3 bases and 2 bases, in that order; junction bases with no gene match: 15. Germline V CDR1 and CDR2: ENHRY, SYGVKD. The CDR3 runs to 19 residues. CDR3 coding DNA: TGTGCCATCAGTGAAGGGCGGGAGGGTCCCCCCCAGGACACAGATACGCAGTATTTT. It encodes CAISEGREGPPQDTDTQYF.

The CDR3 protein is CASSPRQTANTGELFF. CDR3 nucleotide sequence: TGCGCCAGCAGCCCCCGACAGACCGCGAACACCGGGGAGCTGTTTTTT. The chain couples TRBV5-1 to TRBJ2-2; TRBD1 is a possible D gene (5 bases). Germline V gives CDR1 SGHRS, CDR2 YFSETQ. With 4 bases removed from V and 0 bases from J, the gap between germline ends came to 13 bases. The CDR3 has 16 residues.

The chain recombines TRBV6-4 with TRBJ1-5, with 9 bases identical to TRBD1. The CDR3 sequence is 15 residues long. Germline V lookup: CDR1 MRHNA, CDR2 SNTAGT. The ends lost 7 bases at V and 5 bases at J; junction bases unmatched: 9. Here the CDR3 reads CASTEDGQGHQPQHF. CDR3 DNA: TGTGCCAGCACTGAGGACGGACAGGGGCATCAGCCCCAGCATTTT.

The CDR3 loop is CASSELLGTDTQYF. The CDR3 nucleotides are TGTGCCAGCAGTGAACTTCTCGGGACAGATACGCAGTATTTT. J is TRBJ2-3 and V is TRBV2; D is unclear. The CDR3 is 14 residues long. Germline V gene lookup returns CDR1 SNHLY and CDR2 FYNNEI. Trimming removed 2 bases at V and 3 bases at J, with 9 bases between.

The gene calls are TRBV9 and TRBJ1-5, with D unresolved. CDR1 and CDR2 from the germline V gene are SGDLS and YYNGEE. The CDR3 loop spans 14 amino acids. V lost 0 bases and J lost 0, with 4 bases in between. The CDR3 loop reads CASSVDGSNQPQHF. In nucleotides, the CDR3 is TGTGCCAGCAGCGTAGACGGTAGCAATCAGCCCCAGCATTTT. The full variable domain, with the rest looked up from reference TRBV9 and TRBJ1-5, is DSGVTQTPKHLITATGQRVTLRCSPRSGDLSVYWYQQSLDQGLQFLIQYYNGEERAKGNILERFSAQQFPDLHSELNLSSLELGDSALYFCASSVDGSNQPQHFGDGTRLSIL.

This chain uses TRBV18 with TRBJ2-7; D is possibly TRBD1 (5 bases). Between the trimmed V and J ends, which lost 3 bases and 6 bases, there was a span of 9 bases. CDR1 and CDR2 (germline): KGHSH, LQKENI. This CDR3 has 12 amino acids. The CDR3 DNA follows: TGTGCCAGCTCACCGGCTAGGGGCGAGCAGTACTTC. Protein sequence: CASSPARGEQYF.

This clone has just one count. The chain links TRBV11-2 to TRBJ2-5, with D maybe TRBD2 (5 bases). Germline V gives CDR1 SGHAT, CDR2 FQNNGV. The CDR3 length is 12 residues. With 1 base removed from V and 8 bases from J, the gap between germline ends came to 8 bases. CDR3 protein: CASSLGPGTQYF. In DNA, the CDR3 is TGTGCCAGCAGCTTAGGACCGGGAACCCAGTACTTC.

The CDR3 region is CASSLSGGWTDTQYF. CDR3 sequence (DNA): TGCGCCAGCAGCTTGTCGGGGGGGTGGACAGATACGCAGTATTTT. J is TRBJ2-3 and V is TRBV5-1; 8 nucleotides match TRBD2. The germline CDR1 and CDR2 sequences are SGHRS and YFSETQ. The CDR3 is 15 amino acids. V shed 1 base, J shed 3 bases, and the junction held 4 bases outside the gene matches.

The chain is built from TRBV2 and TRBJ2-7, with a tentative D call TRBD1 (6 bases). Trimming cost V 5 bases and J 2 bases, with 10 bases left between them. There are 13 residues in the CDR3. Germline-derived CDR1 and CDR2 are SNHLY and FYNNEI. CDR3 sequence reads: CASSPGTPYEQYF. DNA for the CDR3: TGTGCCAGCAGTCCCGGGACACCCTACGAGCAGTACTTC.

The chain carries TRBV4-1 and TRBJ1-1, with 7 bases fitting TRBD1. Germline CDR1 reads MGHRA; CDR2 reads YSYEKL. V lost 0 bases to trimming and J lost 4 bases; unmatched junction nucleotides: 5. CDR3 length: 15 amino acids. In nucleotides, the CDR3 is TGCGCCAGCAGCCAAGAAGACAGGGTGAGCACTGAAGCTTTCTTT. It translates to CASSQEDRVSTEAFF.

This clone is a singleton in its sample. The CDR3 bases are TGTGCCAGCAGCCCTCTAGGGGGCAACGAGCAGTACTTC. Protein sequence: CASSPLGGNEQYF. The rearrangement uses TRBV28 and TRBJ2-7; 7 bases are a match to TRBD1. The germline V gene has CDR1 MDHEN and CDR2 SYDVKM. This CDR3 spans 13 amino acids. Trimming removed 6 bases from V and 5 bases from J; junction bases left unmatched: 7.